The 24 T cell receptor beta chains in this list originate from one sample, sequenced in a study of OX40 agonist ivuxolimab in advanced cancers. TCRdb keeps only in-frame clones here, not all; method: immunoSEQ multiplex PCR. Of approximately 48,000 clones in the sample, 65% to 85% were seen once. Source: CD4+ or CD8+ T cells sorted from blood, taken in a trial of the OX40 agonist ivuxolimab. The origin of the receptors is an adult with an advanced solid tumor such as melanoma, head and neck, liver or kidney cancer.

In this sample, this clone turned up once. The rearrangement joins TRBV27 to TRBJ1-6, with D perhaps TRBD1 (6 bases). V lost 2 bases, J lost 6 bases, and 14 bases lay in between. Germline CDR1 reads MNHEY; CDR2 reads SMNVEV (reference sequence). CDR3 length: 16 amino acids. CDR3 sequence (DNA): TGTGCCAGCAGTTTAACAGGGCGCCGCCTTAATTCACCCCTCCACTTT. Its protein product is CASSLTGRRLNSPLHF.

The chain employs TRBV28 and TRBJ2-7; D may match TRBD1 or TRBD2 (6 bases each). The CDR3 totals 16 residues. Germline loops: CDR1 MDHEN, CDR2 SYDVKM. V was shortened by 8 bases and J by 3 bases, with 23 bases between the two germline ends. CDR3 bases: TGTGCCAGCCGAGGGAAAAGAAGGGGGGAGGACTACGAGCAGTACTTC. Its translation: CASRGKRRGEDYEQYF.

The chain links TRBV21-1 to TRBJ1-5; the table's D call of TRBD1 was not tested on the DNA. TRBV21-1 is marked as a pseudogene. The CDR3 runs 19 residues. The CDR3 DNA reads TGTGCCAGCAGCAACGGGACAGGGGATCAGTCAGTCGAGAATCAGCCCCAGCATTTT. Its protein product is CASSNGTGDQSVENQPQHF.

This clone came up once. This sequence joins TRBV11-2 and TRBJ1-1, with no clear D. The V end was cut by 4 bases, the J end by 1 base, with 7 bases between. Germline V gene sequence: CDR1 SGHAT, CDR2 FQNNGV. The CDR3 spans 13 residues. The CDR3 region has the DNA TGTGCCAGCAGCTCTATGGGGAACACTGAAGCTTTCTTT. Protein product: CASSSMGNTEAFF.

The J gene is TRBJ2-1, the V gene TRBV6-6; 13 bases are shared with TRBD2. The length of the CDR3 is 16 residues. With 6 bases clipped from V and 4 bases from J, the junction kept 6 bases outside the gene matches. Germline V gene lookup returns CDR1 MNHNY and CDR2 SVGAGI (reference sequence). CDR3 residues: CASSPRLAGGYNEQFF. As DNA, the CDR3 is TGTGCCAGCAGCCCCCGACTAGCGGGAGGATACAATGAGCAGTTCTTC.

The chain is built from TRBV2 and TRBJ2-1; no reliable D call. The CDR3 runs to 16 residues. The germline CDR1 and CDR2 sequences are SNHLY and FYNNEI. V lost 3 bases, J lost 0 bases, and 12 bases lay in between. The CDR3 DNA sequence: TGTGCCAGCAGTGAGCGATTAGCCAGCTCCTACAATGAGCAGTTCTTC. Translated, it gives CASSERLASSYNEQFF. The full variable domain, completed using reference TRBV2 and TRBJ2-1, is EPEVTQTPSHQVTQMGQEVILRCVPISNHLYFYWYRQILGQKVEFLVSFYNNEISEKSEIFDDQFSVERPDGSNFTLKIRSTKLEDSAMYFCASSERLASSYNEQFFGPGTRLTVL.

The gene calls are TRBV5-5 and TRBJ1-2; possible D gene TRBD1, 5 bases. The CDR3 is 13 residues long. V lost 0 bases, J lost 8 bases, and 11 bases lay in between. Germline V gene lookup returns CDR1 SGHKS and CDR2 YYEKEE (reference sequence). Here the CDR3 DNA reads TGTGCCAGCAGCTTGGCCCAGGGTGGAGGCTACACCTTC. Protein product: CASSLAQGGGYTF.

V is TRBV10-3 and J is TRBJ1-4; D may be TRBD1 (5 bases). CDR3 size: 17 residues. V was clipped by 10 bases and J by 0 bases, with 21 bases between them. Germline assignment: CDR1 ENHRY and CDR2 SYGVKD. CDR3 DNA sequence: TGTGCCACCACCGTAGGGGTCTCGGGGGCAACTAATGAAAAACTGTTTTTT. Translated, it gives CATTVGVSGATNEKLFF.

This clone was detected only a few times. The chain couples TRBV9 to TRBJ1-5; no reliable D call. There are 13 residues in the CDR3. Per the germline V gene, CDR1 is SGDLS and CDR2 is YYNGEE. The CDR3 protein is CDPNSGSNQPQHF. DNA for the CDR3: TGTGATCCTAACTCCGGCAGCAATCAGCCCCAGCATTTT.

To note about this clone: Mismatch with germline at one junction end may stem from a read error. This rearrangement joins TRBV10-3 to TRBJ1-1; D ambiguous. Germline V CDR1 and CDR2: ENHRY, SYGVKD. The CDR3 runs 14 residues. CDR3: CASSYSFLDTEAFF. In DNA, the CDR3 is TGTGCCAGCAGTTACAGCTTTTTGGACACTGAAGCTTTCTTT.

The chain joins TRBV4-2 to TRBJ1-5, with 7 bases aligning to TRBD1. V lost 1 base and J lost 2; bases outside the gene matches: 2. The germline CDR1 and CDR2 sequences are LGHNA and YNFKEQ. This CDR3 has 15 residues. CDR3 coding DNA: TGTGCCAGCAGCCAAGGACAGGGAGGCAATCAGCCCCAGCATTTT. Protein product: CASSQGQGGNQPQHF.

This chain connects TRBV5-1 to TRBJ1-1; D may be TRBD1 (5 bases). Per the germline V gene, CDR1 is SGHRS and CDR2 is YFSETQ. The V and J ends lost 1 base and 3 bases respectively, with 13 bases between them. The CDR3 totals 15 residues. The CDR3 is CASSLMGEEDTEAFF. The CDR3 bases are TGCGCCAGCAGCTTGATGGGGGAGGAGGACACTGAAGCTTTCTTT.

The chain employs TRBV5-4 and TRBJ2-3, with 13 bases identical to TRBD2. Germline CDR1 is SGHNT and CDR2 is YYREEE (reference sequence). The CDR3 has 14 amino acids. With 5 bases clipped from V and 9 bases from J, the junction kept 6 bases outside the gene matches. The chain's CDR3 is CASRLAGGPGTQYF. In DNA, the CDR3 is TGTGCCAGCAGACTAGCGGGAGGGCCTGGGACGCAGTATTTT.

The chain couples TRBV7-2 to TRBJ2-2, with a weak D call TRBD2 (5 bases). Trimming shortened V by 5 bases and J by 4 bases, and 17 bases separated the two germline ends. Germline V gene sequence: CDR1 SGHTA, CDR2 FQGNSA. The CDR3 covers 16 residues. The CDR3 DNA follows: TGTGCCAGCAGCCCACTAGGGAGAGCAGGCACCGGGGAGCTGTTTTTT. Its protein product is CASSPLGRAGTGELFF.

The chain combines TRBV7-2 with TRBJ2-4; maybe TRBD1 (6 bases). The CDR3 consists of 14 residues. Trimming left V 3 bases short and J 6 bases short, with 12 bases between. CDR1 SGHTA and CDR2 FQGNSA come from the germline V gene. The CDR3 bases are TGTGCCAGCAGCTTCTCGAACAGGGTAAACATTCAGTACTTC. This sequence encodes CASSFSNRVNIQYF.

The gene calls are TRBV6-1 and TRBJ1-1; possibly TRBD1 for D (5 bases). Germline values: CDR1 MNHNS, CDR2 SASEGT. The CDR3 length is 13 residues. V dropped 0 bases and J dropped 11 bases, with 13 bases sitting between them. CDR3 sequence (DNA): TGTGCCAGCAGTGAAGCCCCTCAGGGAGGCGCTTTCTTT. This encodes CASSEAPQGGAFF.

The chain is built from TRBV11-2 and TRBJ2-7; maybe TRBD1 (5 bases). Trimming stripped 5 bases from V and 6 bases from J, with 14 bases between. The germline CDR1 and CDR2 sequences are SGHAT and FQNNGV. The CDR3 contains 13 residues. The CDR3 protein is CASSQVPGFEQYF. The CDR3 DNA sequence: TGTGCCAGCAGCCAGGTCCCAGGGTTCGAGCAGTACTTC.

V usage is TRBV6-4 and J usage is TRBJ1-6; TRBD1 might be the D (6 bases). Per germline, CDR1 MRHNA and CDR2 SNTAGT. V lost 3 bases and J 9 bases, leaving 9 bases between the germline ends. The length of the CDR3 is 13 residues. In DNA, the CDR3 is TGTGCCAGCAGTGAACAACAGGGTTCACCCCTCCACTTT. It codes for CASSEQQGSPLHF.

The chain uses TRBV28 and TRBJ2-7, with 8 bases matching TRBD2. Germline values: CDR1 MDHEN, CDR2 SYDVKM. This CDR3 region has 15 residues. The V and J ends lost 5 bases and 4 bases, in that order; junction bases with no gene match: 10. CDR3 sequence reads: CASSTMTSAKYEQYF. The CDR3 coding sequence is TGTGCCAGCAGTACTATGACTAGCGCAAAGTACGAGCAGTACTTC.

The chain couples TRBV7-9 to TRBJ1-5; 8 bases align to TRBD1. Germline-derived CDR1 and CDR2 are SEHNR and FQNEAQ (reference sequence). J gave up 1 base and V 4 bases, and 6 bases lay outside the gene matches. CDR3 size: 16 residues. The CDR3 spells CASSSDRAQSNQPQHF. The CDR3 DNA sequence: TGTGCCAGCAGCTCGGACAGGGCGCAGAGCAATCAGCCCCAGCATTTT.

The chain uses TRBV2 and TRBJ2-1; the D gene is possibly TRBD2 (5 bases). V dropped 3 bases and J dropped 15 bases, with 18 bases sitting between them. This CDR3 has 13 residues. From germline, CDR1 is SNHLY and CDR2 FYNNEI. DNA for the CDR3: TGTGCCAGCAGTGACGGGAATATCATTAATCCGTTCTTC. It encodes CASSDGNIINPFF.

This clone appeared once. The CDR3 loop is CASSQRALAGEKDTQYF. The CDR3 DNA is TGCGCCAGCAGCCAACGTGCGCTAGCGGGAGAGAAAGATACGCAGTATTTT. The V and J genes are TRBV4-1 and TRBJ2-3, with 10 bases matching TRBD2. Germline V gene lookup returns CDR1 MGHRA and CDR2 YSYEKL. The CDR3 consists of 17 residues. J was trimmed by 5 bases and V by 2 bases; bases with no gene match: 10.

This clone was found once. The chain couples TRBV19 to TRBJ2-5; TRBD1 matches at 7 bases. With V trimmed by 5 bases and J by 4 bases, 4 bases remained unmatched. This CDR3 region has 13 residues. Germline assignment: CDR1 LNHDA and CDR2 SQIVND (reference sequence). CDR3 nucleotides: TGTGCCAGTAGTGGGACAGATCGAGAGACCCAGTACTTC. Translated: CASSGTDRETQYF. The full variable domain, with the rest looked up from reference TRBV19 and TRBJ2-5, is DGGITQSPKYLFRKEGQNVTLSCEQNLNHDAMYWYRQDPGQGLRLIYYSQIVNDFQKGDIAEGYSVSREKKESFPLTVTSAQKNPTAFYLCASSGTDRETQYFGPGTRLLVL.

A few counts support this clone. The genes are TRBV28 and TRBJ1-5; D call uncertain. Trimming took off 6 bases at V and 2 bases at J, with 14 bases between the two ends. There are 15 residues in the CDR3. CDR1 and CDR2 from the germline V gene are MDHEN and SYDVKM. The CDR3 sequence is CASSRSGGGNQPQHF. CDR3 bases: TGTGCCAGCAGCCGATCTGGCGGGGGCAATCAGCCCCAGCATTTT. Variable domain in full (rest from reference TRBV28 and TRBJ1-5): DVKVTQSSRYLVKRTGEKVFLECVQDMDHENMFWYRQDPGLGLRLIYFSYDVKMKEKGDIPEGYSVSREKKERFSLILESASTNQTSMYLCASSRSGGGNQPQHFGDGTRLSIL.